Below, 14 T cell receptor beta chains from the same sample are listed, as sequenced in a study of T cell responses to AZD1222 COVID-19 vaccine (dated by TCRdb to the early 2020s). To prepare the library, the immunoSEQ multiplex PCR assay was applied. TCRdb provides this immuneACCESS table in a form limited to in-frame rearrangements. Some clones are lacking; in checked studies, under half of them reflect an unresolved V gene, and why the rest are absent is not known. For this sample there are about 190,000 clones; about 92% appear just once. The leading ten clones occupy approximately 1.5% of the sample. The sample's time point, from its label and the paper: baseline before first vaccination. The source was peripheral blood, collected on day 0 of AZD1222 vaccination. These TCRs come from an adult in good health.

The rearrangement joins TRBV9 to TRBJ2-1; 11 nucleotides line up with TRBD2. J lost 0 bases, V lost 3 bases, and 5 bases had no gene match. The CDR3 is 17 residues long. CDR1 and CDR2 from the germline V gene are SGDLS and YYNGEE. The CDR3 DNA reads TGTGCCAGCAGCGCTAGCGGGGGGTCGAGCTCCTACAATGAGCAGTTCTTC. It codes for CASSASGGSSSYNEQFF.

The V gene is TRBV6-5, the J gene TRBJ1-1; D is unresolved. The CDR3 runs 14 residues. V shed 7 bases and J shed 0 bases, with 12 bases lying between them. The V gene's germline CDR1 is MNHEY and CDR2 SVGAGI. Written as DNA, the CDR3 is TGTGCCAGCACAAAGAGTTTCATGAACACTGAAGCTTTCTTT. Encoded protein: CASTKSFMNTEAFF.

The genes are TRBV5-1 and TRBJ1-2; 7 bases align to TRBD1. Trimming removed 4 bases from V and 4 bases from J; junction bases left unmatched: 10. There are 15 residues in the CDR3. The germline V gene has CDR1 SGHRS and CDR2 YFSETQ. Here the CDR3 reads CASSLDGTDLYGYTF. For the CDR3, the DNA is TGCGCCAGCAGCCTAGATGGGACAGACCTCTATGGCTACACCTTC.

CDR3 amino acids: CSVGEEGEQYF. DNA for the CDR3: TGCAGCGTTGGTGAGGAAGGCGAGCAGTACTTC. This chain joins TRBV29-1 and TRBJ2-7; no reliable D call. This CDR3 has 11 amino acids. The germline CDR1 and CDR2 sequences are SQVTM and ANQGSEA. V was clipped by 4 bases and J by 6 bases, with 10 bases between them.

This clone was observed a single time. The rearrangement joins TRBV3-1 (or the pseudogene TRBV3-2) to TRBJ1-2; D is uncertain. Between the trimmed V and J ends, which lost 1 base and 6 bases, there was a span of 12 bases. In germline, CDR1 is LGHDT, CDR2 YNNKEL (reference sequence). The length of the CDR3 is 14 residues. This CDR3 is CASSQGASLHGYTF. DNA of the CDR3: TGTGCCAGCAGCCAAGGTGCCAGCCTGCATGGCTACACCTTC.

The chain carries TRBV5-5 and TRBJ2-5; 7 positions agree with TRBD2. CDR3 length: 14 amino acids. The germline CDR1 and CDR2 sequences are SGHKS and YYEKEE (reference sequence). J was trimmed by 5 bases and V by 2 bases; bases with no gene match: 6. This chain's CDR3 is CASSFAGEWETQYF. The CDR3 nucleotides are TGTGCCAGCAGCTTCGCGGGGGAGTGGGAGACCCAGTACTTC.

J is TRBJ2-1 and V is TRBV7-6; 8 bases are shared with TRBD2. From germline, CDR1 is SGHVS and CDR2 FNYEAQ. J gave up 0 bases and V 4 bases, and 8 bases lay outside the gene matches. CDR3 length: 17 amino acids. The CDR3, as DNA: TGTGCCAGCAGCTCCCCCCGAGCGGGGGCCTCCTACAATGAGCAGTTCTTC. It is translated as CASSSPRAGASYNEQFF.

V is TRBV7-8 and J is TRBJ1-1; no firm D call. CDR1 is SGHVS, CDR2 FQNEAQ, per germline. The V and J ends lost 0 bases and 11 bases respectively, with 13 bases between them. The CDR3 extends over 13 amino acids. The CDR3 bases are TGTGCCAGCAGCTTAGCCTCGGGCTCGGCTGCTTTCTTT. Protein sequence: CASSLASGSAAFF. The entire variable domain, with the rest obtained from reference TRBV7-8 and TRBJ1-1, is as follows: GAGVSQSPRYKVAKRGQDVALRCDPISGHVSLFWYQQALGQGPEFLTYFQNEAQLDKSGLPSDRFFAERPEGSVSTLKIQRTQQEDSAVYLCASSLASGSAAFFGQGTRLTVV.

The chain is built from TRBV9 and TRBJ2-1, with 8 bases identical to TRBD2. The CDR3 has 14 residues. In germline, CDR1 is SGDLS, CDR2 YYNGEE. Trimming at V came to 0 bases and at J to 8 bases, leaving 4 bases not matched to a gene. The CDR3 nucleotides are TGTGCCAGCAGCGTAGAGGTTAGCGGGGATGAGCAGTTCTTC. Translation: CASSVEVSGDEQFF.

CDR3 bases: TGTGCCATCAGCCCACCCGGGGGGACTGAAGCTTTCTTT. This encodes CAISPPGGTEAFF. V is TRBV10-3 and J is TRBJ1-1; a possible D gene is TRBD1 (5 bases). The CDR3 covers 13 residues. CDR1 and CDR2 from the germline V gene are ENHRY and SYGVKD. Deletions cut 6 bases from V and 5 bases from J, with 13 bases between.

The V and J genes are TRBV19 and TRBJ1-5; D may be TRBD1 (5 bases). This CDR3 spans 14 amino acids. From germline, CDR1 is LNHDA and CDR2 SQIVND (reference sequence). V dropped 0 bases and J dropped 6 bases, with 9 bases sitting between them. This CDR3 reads CASSIDGGIQPQHF. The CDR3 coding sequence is TGTGCCAGTAGTATAGACGGGGGAATTCAGCCCCAGCATTTT.

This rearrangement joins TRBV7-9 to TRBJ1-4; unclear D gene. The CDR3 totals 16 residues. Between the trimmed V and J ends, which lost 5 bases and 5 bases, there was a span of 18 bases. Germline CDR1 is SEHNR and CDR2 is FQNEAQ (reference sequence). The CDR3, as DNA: TGTGCCAGCAGCATACCCTCGACGGAACGAAATGAAAAACTGTTTTTT. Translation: CASSIPSTERNEKLFF.

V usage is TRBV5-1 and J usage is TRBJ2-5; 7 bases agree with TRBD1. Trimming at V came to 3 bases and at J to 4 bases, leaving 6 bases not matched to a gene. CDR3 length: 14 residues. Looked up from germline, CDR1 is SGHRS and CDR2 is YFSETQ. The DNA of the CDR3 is TGCGCCAGCAGCTCCCTCCGGGACAGAGAGACCCAGTACTTC. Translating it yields CASSSLRDRETQYF. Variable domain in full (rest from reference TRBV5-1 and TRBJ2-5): KAGVTQTPRYLIKTRGQQVTLSCSPISGHRSVSWYQQTPGQGLQFLFEYFSETQRNKGNFPGRFSGRQFSNSRSEMNVSTLELGDSALYLCASSSLRDRETQYFGPGTRLLVL.

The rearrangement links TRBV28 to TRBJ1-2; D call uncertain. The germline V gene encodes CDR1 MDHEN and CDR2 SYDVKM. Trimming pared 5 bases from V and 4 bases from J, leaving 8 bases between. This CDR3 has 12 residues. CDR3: CASSPALYGYTF. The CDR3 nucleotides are TGTGCCAGCAGTCCAGCCCTCTATGGCTACACCTTC.